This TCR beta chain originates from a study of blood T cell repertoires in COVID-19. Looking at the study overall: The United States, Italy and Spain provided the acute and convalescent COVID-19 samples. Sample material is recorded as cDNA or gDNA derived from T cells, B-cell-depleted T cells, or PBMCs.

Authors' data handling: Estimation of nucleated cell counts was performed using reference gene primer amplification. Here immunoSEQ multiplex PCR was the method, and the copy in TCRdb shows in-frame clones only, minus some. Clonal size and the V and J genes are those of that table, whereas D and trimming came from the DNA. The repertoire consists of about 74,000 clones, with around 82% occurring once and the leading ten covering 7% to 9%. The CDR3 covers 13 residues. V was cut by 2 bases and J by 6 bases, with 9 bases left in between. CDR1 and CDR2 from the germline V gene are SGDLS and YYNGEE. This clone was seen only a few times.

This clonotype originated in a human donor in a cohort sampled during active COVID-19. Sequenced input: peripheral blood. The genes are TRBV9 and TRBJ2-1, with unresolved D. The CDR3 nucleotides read TGTGCCAGCAGCGTTAGTTTTATCAATGAGCAGTTCTTC. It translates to CASSVSFINEQFF.